A selection of T cell receptor beta chains follows, all from one sample in a study of T cell changes during pregnancy in multiple sclerosis. TCRdb's copy holds only in-frame clones and misses some; the assay was immunoSEQ multiplex PCR. Altogether tens of thousands of clones are present, around 95% being singletons, with the ten largest covering roughly 3.9%. The sample here was CD8+ T cells from peripheral blood mononuclear cells, taken after pregnancy. The receptor set was obtained from a female donor with multiple sclerosis, enrolled in a pregnancy study. CDR3s include the opening cysteine and the closing phenylalanine or tryptophan. D genes are given only for firm matches. Clone size is not always given. Where it is, it says once, few, many or a class for expanded clones.

j_gene: TRBJ2-5
v_gene: TRBV25-1
abundance: NA
d_gene: NA
CDR3nt: TGTGCCAGCAGTGAAGGGGGACAATTCCAAGAGACCCAGTACTTC
CDR3aa: CASSEGGQFQETQYF

j_gene: TRBJ2-1
v_gene: TRBV27
abundance: NA
d_gene: TRBD1
CDR3nt: TGTGCCAGCAGGTCCGACAGGGTGAGTGAGCAGTTCTTC
CDR3aa: CASRSDRVSEQFF

j_gene: TRBJ2-5
v_gene: TRBV7-2
abundance: NA
d_gene: TRBD2
CDR3nt: TGTGCCAGCAGCTCTGGGACTAGCGGGGTATTCCAAGAGACCCAGTACTTC
CDR3aa: CASSSGTSGVFQETQYF

j_gene: TRBJ1-5
v_gene: TRBV27
abundance: NA
d_gene: TRBD1
CDR3nt: TGTGCCAGCAGTTCATTCCCGCCCGGGACAGGTGTTCAGCCCCAGCATTTT
CDR3aa: CASSSFPPGTGVQPQHF

j_gene: TRBJ2-1
v_gene: TRBV18
abundance: NA
d_gene: TRBD2
CDR3nt: TGTGCCAGCTCGTCTAGCGGGGGGGCGAATGAGCAGTTCTTC
CDR3aa: CASSSSGGANEQFF

j_gene: TRBJ1-5
v_gene: TRBV28
abundance: NA
d_gene: TRBD1
CDR3nt: TGTGCCAGCAATCATGTAGCAGGACAGGGGGCGCAGGATAGAGGTCAGCCCCAGCATTTT
CDR3aa: CASNHVAGQGAQDRGQPQHF

j_gene: TRBJ2-5
v_gene: TRBV7-3
abundance: once
d_gene: NA
CDR3nt: TGTGCCAGCAGCTTAACTACGCAGGCGGAGACCCAGTACTTC
CDR3aa: CASSLTTQAETQYF

j_gene: TRBJ1-1
v_gene: TRBV28
abundance: NA
d_gene: NA
CDR3nt: TGTGCCAGCAGTTACCGTCAGCGAGGAACTGAAGCTTTCTTT
CDR3aa: CASSYRQRGTEAFF

j_gene: TRBJ2-2
v_gene: TRBV6-6
abundance: once
d_gene: TRBD1
CDR3nt: TGTGCCACCTCCACCGGGGACAGGAACACCGGGGAGCTGTTTTTT
CDR3aa: CATSTGDRNTGELFF

j_gene: TRBJ2-7
v_gene: TRBV11-2
abundance: NA
d_gene: NA
CDR3nt: TGTGCCAGCAGCCCCCACGGAGAGCTCGAGCAGTACTTC
CDR3aa: CASSPHGELEQYF

j_gene: TRBJ1-5
v_gene: TRBV27
abundance: NA
d_gene: NA
CDR3nt: TGTGCCAGCACCCCTGACAGGCCCTATCAGCCCCAGCATTTT
CDR3aa: CASTPDRPYQPQHF

j_gene: TRBJ1-1
v_gene: TRBV11-3
abundance: NA
d_gene: TRBD1
CDR3nt: TGTGCCAGCAGCTTCCACAGGGGTACTGAAGCTTTCTTT
CDR3aa: CASSFHRGTEAFF

j_gene: TRBJ1-5
v_gene: TRBV19
abundance: NA
d_gene: NA
CDR3nt: TGTGCCAGTAGGACAGGAAATAGCAATCAGCCCCAGCATTTT
CDR3aa: CASRTGNSNQPQHF

j_gene: TRBJ2-1
v_gene: TRBV29-1
abundance: NA
d_gene: TRBD2
CDR3nt: TGCAGCGTTGAAGCCGGGACTAGCGGTTTTTCCTACAATGAGCAGTTCTTC
CDR3aa: CSVEAGTSGFSYNEQFF

j_gene: TRBJ1-3
v_gene: TRBV11-2
abundance: NA
d_gene: NA
CDR3nt: TGTGCCAGCAGCTTAGATCAGAGGTTCTCTGGAAACACCATATATTTT
CDR3aa: CASSLDQRFSGNTIYF

j_gene: TRBJ1-1
v_gene: TRBV7-2
abundance: NA
d_gene: NA
CDR3nt: TGTGCCAGCACTCAGGGGAGCGAAGCTTTCTTT
CDR3aa: CASTQGSEAFF

j_gene: TRBJ2-1
v_gene: TRBV27
abundance: NA
d_gene: TRBD2
CDR3nt: TGTGCCAGCAGTTCCTCCTCCCTAGCGGGAGATAAGTTCTTC
CDR3aa: CASSSSSLAGDKFF

j_gene: TRBJ1-1
v_gene: TRBV6-5
abundance: NA
d_gene: NA
CDR3nt: TGTGCCAGCAGTTACTCCGGGGGGGCTGAAGCTTTCTTT
CDR3aa: CASSYSGGAEAFF

j_gene: TRBJ2-1
v_gene: TRBV28
abundance: once
d_gene: TRBD1
CDR3nt: TGTGCCAGCAGTCTAAGTGGACAGGGCGATGAGCAGTTCTTC
CDR3aa: CASSLSGQGDEQFF